Below, 10 T cell receptor beta chains from the same sample are listed, as sequenced in a study of PD-1 blockade in mismatch repair-deficient tumors. TCRdb keeps only in-frame clones here, not all; method: immunoSEQ multiplex PCR. The profile shows roughly 80,000 clones, 81% of them singletons. The sequencing here drew on peripheral blood, taken 12 weeks after starting pembrolizumab. These receptors were obtained from an adult with mismatch repair-deficient cancer.

This sequence joins TRBV28 and TRBJ1-1; D uncertain. CDR1 and CDR2 from the germline V gene are MDHEN and SYDVKM. The CDR3 consists of 15 residues. The CDR3 DNA reads TGTGCTACCCTTCGGCCGGTCGCCATGAACACTGAAGCTTTCTTT. Its translation: CATLRPVAMNTEAFF.

This clone was counted at least ten times. The V gene is TRBV7-2, the J gene TRBJ1-2; tentative D call: TRBD1 (5 bases). The germline CDR1 and CDR2 sequences are SGHTA and FQGNSA. The ends were cut back, 1 base at V and 3 bases at J, with 6 bases in the middle. The CDR3 spans 13 residues. This CDR3 reads CASSLGRDYGYTF. CDR3 coding DNA: TGTGCCAGCAGCTTAGGCAGGGACTATGGCTACACCTTC.

V is TRBV9 and J is TRBJ2-1; no clear D gene. The V gene lost 5 bases and the J gene lost 5 bases, with 11 bases spanning the gap. CDR1 and CDR2 from the germline V gene are SGDLS and YYNGEE. This CDR3 is 13 amino acids long. The DNA of the CDR3 is TGTGCCAGCAGGGATATGCGGAACAATGAGCAGTTCTTC. Protein sequence: CASRDMRNNEQFF. Complete variable domain (other parts from reference TRBV9 and TRBJ2-1): DSGVTQTPKHLITATGQRVTLRCSPRSGDLSVYWYQQSLDQGLQFLIQYYNGEERAKGNILERFSAQQFPDLHSELNLSSLELGDSALYFCASRDMRNNEQFFGPGTRLTVL.

This clone has only one observation. The chain recombines TRBV27 with TRBJ1-1; D is ambiguous. V lost 5 bases to trimming and J lost 10 bases, with 20 bases between them. CDR3 length: 14 amino acids. Germline V gene lookup returns CDR1 MNHEY and CDR2 SMNVEV (reference sequence). Here the CDR3 reads CASSRFGPSSVAFF. The CDR3, as DNA: TGTGCCAGCAGTCGTTTCGGGCCCTCCTCAGTAGCTTTCTTT.

This clone came up a few times. CDR3 nucleotides: TGTGCCAGCAGTTACGAGGGCCCTAATGAGCAGTTCTTC. This encodes CASSYEGPNEQFF. The chain links TRBV6-5 to TRBJ2-1; perhaps TRBD2 as D (5 bases). V was cut by 2 bases and J by 7 bases, with 9 bases left in between. The CDR3 consists of 13 residues. CDR1 is MNHEY, CDR2 SVGAGI, per germline.

The CDR3 loop is CASSSTGGPRETQYF. The CDR3 bases are TGCGCCAGCAGCTCGACAGGGGGTCCCAGGGAGACCCAGTACTTC. This sequence joins TRBV5-1 and TRBJ2-5, with 9 positions matching TRBD1. In germline, CDR1 is SGHRS, CDR2 YFSETQ. The trim removed 3 bases at V and 5 bases at J, leaving 8 bases unmatched. CDR3 size: 15 residues. Supplemented by reference TRBV5-1 and TRBJ2-5, the full variable domain reads KAGVTQTPRYLIKTRGQQVTLSCSPISGHRSVSWYQQTPGQGLQFLFEYFSETQRNKGNFPGRFSGRQFSNSRSEMNVSTLELGDSALYLCASSSTGGPRETQYFGPGTRLLVL.

This chain joins TRBV19 and TRBJ1-4; 9 nucleotides match TRBD1. The CDR3 extends over 14 amino acids. Trimming removed 5 bases from V and 9 bases from J; junction bases left unmatched: 7. Per germline, CDR1 LNHDA and CDR2 SQIVND (reference sequence). Here the CDR3 reads CASSEDGTGKKLFF. Written as DNA, the CDR3 is TGTGCCAGTAGTGAAGATGGGACAGGGAAAAAACTGTTTTTT.

This chain links TRBV7-3 with TRBJ2-1; D is undetermined. Per germline, CDR1 SGHTA and CDR2 FQGTGA. Trimming cost V 5 bases and J 8 bases, with 19 bases left between them. The CDR3 loop spans 15 amino acids. The CDR3 region is CASSPNPIPRDEQFF. In nucleotides, the CDR3 is TGTGCCAGCAGCCCAAACCCAATCCCTAGGGATGAGCAGTTCTTC.

A remark on this clone: Other nucleotide sequences from this sample produce the same CDR3. The chain recombines TRBV28 with TRBJ1-1; D possibly corresponds to TRBD1 (5 bases). V dropped 3 bases and J dropped 10 bases, with 9 bases sitting between them. The germline V gene encodes CDR1 MDHEN and CDR2 SYDVKM. The CDR3 extends over 11 amino acids. Here the CDR3 reads CASSFSGGAFF. The CDR3 nucleotides are TGTGCCAGCAGTTTTAGCGGGGGAGCTTTCTTT.

The rearrangement joins TRBV5-6 to TRBJ1-2; 9 bases are a match to TRBD1. CDR3 length: 15 residues. The junction had 6 bases not matched to a gene; V was cut back by 4 bases and J by 2 bases. CDR1 is SGHDT, CDR2 YYEEEE, per germline. In DNA, the CDR3 is TGTGCCAGCAGCATCGCCGGGACAGGGAACTATGGCTACACCTTC. Encoded protein: CASSIAGTGNYGYTF.